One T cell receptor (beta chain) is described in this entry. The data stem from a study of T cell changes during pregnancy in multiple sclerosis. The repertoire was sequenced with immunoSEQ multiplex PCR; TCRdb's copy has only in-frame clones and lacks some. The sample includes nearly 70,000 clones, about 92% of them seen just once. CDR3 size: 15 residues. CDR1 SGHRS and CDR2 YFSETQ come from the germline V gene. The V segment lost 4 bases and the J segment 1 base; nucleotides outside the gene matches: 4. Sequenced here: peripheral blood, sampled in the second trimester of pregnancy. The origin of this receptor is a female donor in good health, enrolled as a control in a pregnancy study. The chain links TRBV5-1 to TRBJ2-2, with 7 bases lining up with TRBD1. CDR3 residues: CASSTRTGNTGELFF. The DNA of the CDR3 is TGCGCCAGCAGCACCCGGACAGGGAACACCGGGGAGCTGTTTTTT.